The present TCR beta chain was sequenced within a study of vaccination effects on CD4 cells after COVID-19. As regards this clone: Its antigen remains unknown.

Generated by immunoSEQ multiplex PCR, the TCRdb table keeps only in-frame clones and is missing some. Of about 71,000 clones listed, around three quarters are singletons. Prior to sequencing, the ViraFEST assay stimulated PBMC with viral peptide pools, which expanded the antigen-specific CD4+ T cells. Upon completion of under eleven days in culture, CD4+ T cells were isolated. The healthy vaccine recipients, who had no prior SARS-CoV-2 infection, showed negative nucleocapsid antibodies. Wells containing a few million PBMC each were cultured with approximately 9.7 IU/ml IL-2 and approximately 10 ug/ml peptides. Days 3 and 7 were when half the medium was replaced with IL-2 medium. CDR1 and CDR2 from the germline V gene are MGHRA and YSYEKL. This CDR3 has 12 amino acids. The V and J ends lost 1 base and 13 bases respectively, with 13 bases between them.

The rearrangement uses TRBV4-1 and TRBJ1-2; D might be TRBD1 (6 bases). Sequenced here: CD4+ T cells from PBMCs cultured with HCoV-OC43 spike peptides, sampled before COVID-19 vaccination. This sample's subset: HCoV-OC43 spike overlapping peptide pool stimulation. This TCR came from a human donor who received a COVID-19 vaccine. CDR3 coding DNA: TGCGCCAGCAGCCAAGTTATAGGGGGAGTCACCTTC. Translated, it gives CASSQVIGGVTF.